These T cell receptor beta chains were read from a single sample in a study of blood T cell repertoires in COVID-19. Produced via immunoSEQ multiplex PCR; TCRdb's table is partial and in-frame only. The sample lists about 140,000 clones; about four fifths were seen once. What was sequenced was PBMCs or T cells enriched from blood (not recorded which). The origin of the receptors is a woman aged 50 to 60 with acute COVID-19. CDR3s include the opening cysteine and the closing phenylalanine or tryptophan. D genes are given only for firm matches. Not every row has a clone size; where given, it reads once, few, many or a size class.

J gene	clone size	V gene	D gene	CDR3 DNA	CDR3 protein
TRBJ2-7	-	TRBV28	-	TGTGCCAGCATATCCCGGGACTCCCGTCCCTTAATCGAGTTC	CASISRDSRPLIEF
TRBJ2-5	-	TRBV11-3	TRBD2	TGTGCCAGCAGCTTCGGCGGGAGGGATCAAGAGACCCAGTACTTC	CASSFGGRDQETQYF
TRBJ2-2	-	TRBV19	TRBD2	TGTGCCGGGCGACTAGCGGGGGACACCGGGGAGCTGTTTTTT	CAGRLAGDTGELFF
TRBJ2-7	-	TRBV7-2	TRBD1	TGTGCCAGCAGCAGCGCCGGGACAGGGGCATACGAGCAGTACTTC	CASSSAGTGAYEQYF
TRBJ2-7	-	TRBV12-5	TRBD1	TGTGCTAGTGCCTCTGGGGGGACAGGGAACAACGAGCAGTACTTC	CASASGGTGNNEQYF
TRBJ1-6	-	TRBV25-1	-	TGTGCCAGCAGCCGCACGGAGGGGCTCTCCTATAATTCACCCCTCCACTTT	CASSRTEGLSYNSPLHF
TRBJ2-7	-	TRBV11-2	-	TGTGCCAGCAGTTTAGCGGTCTCCTACGAGCAGTACTTC	CASSLAVSYEQYF
TRBJ2-7	few	TRBV7-2	TRBD2	TGTGCCAGCAGCTTAGCGCGGGAGAGGTACGAGCAGTACTTC	CASSLARERYEQYF
TRBJ2-2	-	TRBV12-3/TRBV12-4	-	TGTGCCTACAGACAGACGAACACCGGGGAGCTGTTTTTT	CAYRQTNTGELFF
TRBJ1-6	-	TRBV2	TRBD1	TGTGCCAGCAACCCCGGGACAGGAGATTCACCCCTCCACTTT	CASNPGTGDSPLHF
TRBJ1-5	-	TRBV5-8	TRBD1	TGTGCCAGCAGATTACTACAGGGGATAAGGAATCAGCCCCAGCATTTT	CASRLLQGIRNQPQHF
TRBJ2-2	-	TRBV4-3	-	TGCGCCAGCAGCCGAAGATTTCCGGTAAACACCGGGGAGCTGTTTTTT	CASSRRFPVNTGELFF
TRBJ2-5	-	TRBV7-9	-	TGTGCCAGCAGCTTAACCCTACTTGGACAGACGGAGACCCAGTACTTC	CASSLTLLGQTETQYF
TRBJ2-2	few	TRBV5-6	-	TGTGCCAGCAGCTTGACGAGAAACACCGGGGAGCTGTTTTTT	CASSLTRNTGELFF
TRBJ1-6	-	TRBV7-9	-	TGTGCCAGCAGCACCGCGGAGGGTGGGGGTCATTCACCCCTCCACTTT	CASSTAEGGGHSPLHF
TRBJ1-2	-	TRBV2	-	TGTGCCAGCAGTGAAGAGGGCGCCAGGGTGTCGATGAACTATGGCTACACCTTC	CASSEEGARVSMNYGYTF
TRBJ2-1	-	TRBV30	TRBD2	TGTGCCTGGAGTGTACTAGCGGGATATGGTCGGGGTGAGCAGTTCTTC	CAWSVLAGYGRGEQFF
TRBJ2-1	-	TRBV3-1/TRBV3-2	-	TGTGCCAGTATGCCCCCGGGAGCCCCCTACAATGAGCAGTTCTTC	CASMPPGAPYNEQFF
TRBJ1-2	-	TRBV5-4	-	TGTGCCAGCCATACGGGACTGCTCTCTTATGGCTACACCTTC	CASHTGLLSYGYTF
TRBJ2-3	-	TRBV10-2	-	TGCGCCAGCACCCGGTGGGGAGCAGATACGCAGTATTTT	CASTRWGADTQYF
TRBJ2-5	-	TRBV18	-	TGTGCCAGCTCACCACCTGCACAGGGTCAAGAGACCCAGTACTTC	CASSPPAQGQETQYF
TRBJ1-6	-	TRBV2	TRBD1	TGTGCCAGCCGCTGGGACAGGGAGACATCACCCCTCCACTTT	CASRWDRETSPLHF
TRBJ2-7	-	TRBV7-8	TRBD2	TGTGCCAGCAGCTCCACGACTAGCAGCTCCTACGAGCAGTACTTC	CASSSTTSSSYEQYF
TRBJ2-3	few	TRBV5-6	-	TGTGCCAGCAGCCTAGGGGCTGGCACAGATACGCAGTATTTT	CASSLGAGTDTQYF
TRBJ2-3	-	TRBV28	-	TGTGCCAGCAGTCTCGGCCGGGGGGCGCGAGGGGATACGCAGTATTTT	CASSLGRGARGDTQYF
TRBJ2-5	-	TRBV30	-	TGTGCCTTGACTCACAACCGAGAGACCCAGTACTTC	CALTHNRETQYF
TRBJ1-5	-	TRBV9	-	TGTGCCAGCAGCGTAGGGGGTGGCGGGCATCAGCCCCAGCATTTT	CASSVGGGGHQPQHF
TRBJ2-5	-	TRBV30	TRBD2	TGTGCCTGGAGTTCTAGGCTAGCGGGAGGTTACGAGACCCAGTACTTC	CAWSSRLAGGYETQYF
TRBJ2-1	-	TRBV25-1	-	TGTGCCAGCAGTGCCCGCGGGATTAGCTCCTACAATGAGCAGTTCTTC	CASSARGISSYNEQFF